These T cell receptor beta chains were read from a single sample in a study of blood T cell repertoires in COVID-19. The table came from immunoSEQ multiplex PCR; TCRdb's copy has only in-frame clones and leaves some out. The data show over 150,000 clones, over 80% seen once. Source material: peripheral blood. All receptors come from a woman in her sixties or seventies with acute or convalescent COVID-19. CDR3s include the opening cysteine and the closing phenylalanine or tryptophan. D genes are given only for firm matches. Size is stated for part of the rows, as once, few or many counts, or as a class when the clone is expanded.

abundance,j_gene,d_gene,v_gene,CDR3nt,CDR3aa
.,TRBJ1-5,.,TRBV10-1,TGCGCCAGCAGTTCAGGCCTTGGCAATCAGCCCCAGCATTTT,CASSSGLGNQPQHF
.,TRBJ2-1,TRBD2,TRBV6-2/TRBV6-3,TGTGCCAGCAGTCCCCGGGGGGGCCGAGGGCAGTTCTTC,CASSPRGGRGQFF
few,TRBJ1-2,.,TRBV9,TGTGCCAGCAGCCGAGATTTGGACACTAACTATGGCTACACCTTC,CASSRDLDTNYGYTF
once,TRBJ1-6,.,TRBV6-5,TGTGCCAGCAGTTACGGCGGCCAGGGTAATTCACCCCTCCACTTT,CASSYGGQGNSPLHF
.,TRBJ2-5,TRBD2,TRBV13,TGTGCCAGCAGCCGGCGGACTAGCGGGGGGGGACTCCAAGAGACCCAGTACTTC,CASSRRTSGGGLQETQYF
once,TRBJ2-5,TRBD2,TRBV11-2,TGTGCCAGCAGCTTAGAGACCGTGGCCACGGGAGGAGAGACCCAGTACTTC,CASSLETVATGGETQYF
.,TRBJ1-5,.,TRBV6-4,TGTGCCAGCAGTGACCTCGCCCCCAAGCATCAGCCCCAGCATTTT,CASSDLAPKHQPQHF
.,TRBJ1-2,.,TRBV28,TGTGCCAGCAGTTTGCCGGGACAAGGCTATGGCTACACCTTC,CASSLPGQGYGYTF
.,TRBJ2-5,TRBD1,TRBV28,TGTGCCAGCACCCGGGACAGAAAAGAGACCCAGTACTTC,CASTRDRKETQYF
.,TRBJ1-4,.,TRBV30,TGTGCCTGGAGCTGGGACAAGATTGAAAAACTGTTTTTT,CAWSWDKIEKLFF
few,TRBJ1-3,TRBD1,TRBV10-3,TGTGCCGCCCGGCCGGGACAGGGCGGGGGTAGCTCTGGAAACACCATATATTTT,CAARPGQGGGSSGNTIYF
.,TRBJ1-6,.,TRBV6-5,TGTGCCAGCAGTTATTCTGGGACATCCGATACACCCCTCCACTTT,CASSYSGTSDTPLHF
once,TRBJ1-6,.,TRBV7-3,TGTGCCAGCAGCTTATCGGGAGGGCCTACCTATAATTCACCCCTCCACTTT,CASSLSGGPTYNSPLHF
.,TRBJ2-1,.,TRBV18,TGTGCCAGCTCAGCCGGGAATGAGCAGTTCTTC,CASSAGNEQFF
.,TRBJ2-7,TRBD1,TRBV30,TGTGCCTTCGGGACAGGGTCGAACGAGCAGTACTTC,CAFGTGSNEQYF
once,TRBJ1-5,TRBD1,TRBV7-2,TGTGCCAGCAGCTTGGGACAGGGCCAGCATTTT,CASSLGQGQHF
.,TRBJ2-3,TRBD2,TRBV5-4,TGTGCCAGCAGCTTGGGGGCACTAGCGGGGGGCGTAGATACGCAGTATTTT,CASSLGALAGGVDTQYF
few,TRBJ1-5,TRBD1,TRBV28,TGTGCCAGCAGTCACCCGCGGACAGGGGGTCAGCCCCAGCATTTT,CASSHPRTGGQPQHF
.,TRBJ1-5,.,TRBV21-1,TGTGCCAGCAGCAAACCGACAGGGGCCTGCAATCAGCCCCAGCATTTT,CASSKPTGACNQPQHF
few,TRBJ2-2,TRBD1,TRBV27,TGTGCCAGCAGTTCCTGGGGACAGGGGGCGAACACCGGGGAGCTGTTTTTT,CASSSWGQGANTGELFF
few,TRBJ1-1,.,TRBV7-3,TGTGCCAGCAGCAATAGGGGGGAAGCTTTCTTT,CASSNRGEAFF
.,TRBJ2-1,TRBD2,TRBV7-8,TGTGCCAGCAGCTTAGCGTCCAGCGGGGGGGCGAATGAGCAGTTCTTC,CASSLASSGGANEQFF
.,TRBJ2-7,.,TRBV11-3,TGTGCCAGCAGCCAGACACCGACCTACGAGCAGTACTTC,CASSQTPTYEQYF
.,TRBJ1-6,TRBD1,TRBV7-2,TGTGCCAGCAGCTTAGACAGGGGGGGGGATTCACCCCTCCACTTT,CASSLDRGGDSPLHF
.,TRBJ2-3,.,TRBV5-4,TGTGCCAGCAGCCGAGCGGGCACAGATACGCAGTATTTT,CASSRAGTDTQYF
.,TRBJ1-6,.,TRBV19,TGTGCCAGTAGTATACGCAGAAAAGGGGTTTCACCCCTCCACTTT,CASSIRRKGVSPLHF
.,TRBJ1-5,.,TRBV7-9,TGTGCCAGCAGCTTAGCTGCGGGAGCTTTCAATCAGCCCCAGCATTTT,CASSLAAGAFNQPQHF
.,TRBJ1-1,TRBD1,TRBV19,TGTGCCAGTAGTATCATACCGGGACAGGGGGCGAGTACTTTCTTT,CASSIIPGQGASTFF
.,TRBJ2-3,TRBD2,TRBV7-6,TGTGCCAGCAGCTACCGATTAGCGGGGGGCGATACGCAGTATTTT,CASSYRLAGGDTQYF
.,TRBJ2-3,TRBD2,TRBV5-1,TGCGCCAGCAGCTTGGTTCTAGCGGGGGCCTCTAGCACAGATACGCAGTATTTT,CASSLVLAGASSTDTQYF
.,TRBJ1-2,.,TRBV6-1,TGTGCCAGCAGTGAAGCGGGCAGGGCGGATGGCTACACCTTC,CASSEAGRADGYTF
.,TRBJ2-5,TRBD2,TRBV7-9,TGTGCCAGCAGCTTAGTTTATTACGTTAGCGGGGGGGCCAAGGAGACCCAGTACTTC,CASSLVYYVSGGAKETQYF
.,TRBJ1-1,.,TRBV6-6,TGTGCCAGCAGTGGAATTAGTGAAGGGGGATGGGCTTTCTTT,CASSGISEGGWAFF
.,TRBJ1-2,TRBD1,TRBV3-1/TRBV3-2,TGTGCCAGCAGCTTTCCGGGACAGGGTGTCTATGGCTACACCTTC,CASSFPGQGVYGYTF
once,TRBJ2-5,.,TRBV6-1,TGTGCCAGCAGTGAATGGTCGGGGAGATTGGGGACCCAGTACTTC,CASSEWSGRLGTQYF
few,TRBJ2-2,TRBD2,TRBV10-1,TGCGCCAGCAGTGTACTAGCGCTCGGGGAGCTGTTTTTT,CASSVLALGELFF
.,TRBJ1-1,TRBD1,TRBV15,TGTGCCACCTGTCTGGGACAGGGGCCACCGAACACTGAAGCTTTCTTT,CATCLGQGPPNTEAFF
.,TRBJ1-1,TRBD1,TRBV4-2,TGTGCCAGCAGCCAAGATGCAGGGGGCTTGAACACTGAAGCTTTCTTT,CASSQDAGGLNTEAFF
few,TRBJ1-1,TRBD1,TRBV6-6,TGTGCCAGCAGTTACCAACAGGGGGCGAGTCTTGAAGCTTTCTTT,CASSYQQGASLEAFF